The present T cell receptor beta chain was sequenced within a study of shared clonotypes between healthy human individuals. General study findings and limits: Among donors, clonotype sharing was expected to be affected by sequencing depth. Generation of non-shared clonotypes was less probable than generation of clonotypes shared by all four donors. Sampling covered blood only; tissue repertoires likely differ.

Naive CD8 populations comprised CD45RO-negative cells positively selected for CCR7, excluding terminally differentiated effector memory CD45RA+ cells. Donors, healthy HIV-negative adults, lacked recent acute infections or vaccinations. Germline CDR1 and CDR2: MNHEY and SMNVEV (reference sequence). The V segment lost 6 bases and the J segment 3 bases; nucleotides outside the gene matches: 5. CDR3 length equals 13 residues. Assay: immunoSEQ multiplex PCR; the TCRdb copy retains only in-frame clones and omits some. The table records roughly 2.1 million clones, approximately 94% of them present only once. Notes on this clone: No antigen is known for it. The same CDR3 also results from other DNA sequences found in this sample.

The sequenced sample was naive CD8+ T cells from PBMCs. V gene TRBV27 combines with J gene TRBJ2-7, with TRBD1 matching 7 bases. This sequence was found in a man between 18 and 29 years old in good health. Some clones in this sample may be carry-over from other donors' samples. CDR3 sequence: CASSPRTGYEQYF. The CDR3 DNA follows: TGTGCCAGCAGCCCACGGACAGGCTACGAGCAGTACTTC.